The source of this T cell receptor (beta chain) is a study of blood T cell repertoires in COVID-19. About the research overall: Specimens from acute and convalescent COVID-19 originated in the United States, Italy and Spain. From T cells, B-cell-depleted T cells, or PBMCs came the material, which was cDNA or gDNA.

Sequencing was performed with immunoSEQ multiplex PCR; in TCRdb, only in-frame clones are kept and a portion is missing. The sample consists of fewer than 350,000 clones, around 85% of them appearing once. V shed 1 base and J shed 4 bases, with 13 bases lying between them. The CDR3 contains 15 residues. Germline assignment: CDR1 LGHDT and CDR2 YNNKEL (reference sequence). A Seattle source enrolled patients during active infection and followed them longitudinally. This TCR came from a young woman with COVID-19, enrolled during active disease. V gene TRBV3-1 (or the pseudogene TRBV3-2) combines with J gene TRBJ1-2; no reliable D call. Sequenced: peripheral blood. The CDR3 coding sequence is TGTGCCAGCAGCCAAGGGAGTGGAAACATCTATGGCTACACCTTC. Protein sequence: CASSQGSGNIYGYTF.